This T cell receptor beta chain was found in a study of shared clonotypes between healthy human individuals. A single count supports this clone. The antigen is unknown. Only in-frame clones appear in the TCRdb table, and some are missing; sequencing was by immunoSEQ multiplex PCR. The table includes some 2,000,000 clones, around 95% detected once. Notes on the study in general: Clonotypes which were not shared had lower generation probabilities than clonotypes that all four donors shared.

Investigators divided CD4+ cells into CD45RA+ naive and CD45RA-negative memory subsets. The length of the CDR3 is 14 residues. Trimming cost V 4 bases and J 4 bases, with 13 bases left between them. From germline, CDR1 is LGHNA and CDR2 YSLEER. V gene TRBV4-3 combines with J gene TRBJ1-2; D remains ambiguous. The sequenced material came from naive CD4+ T cells sorted from blood. Regarding subset: CD45RA+ positively selected. This clonotype originated in a man younger than 30 in good health. The CDR3: CASSPRLEVYGYTF. The CDR3 DNA follows: TGCGCCAGCAGCCCAAGATTAGAGGTCTATGGCTACACCTTC.